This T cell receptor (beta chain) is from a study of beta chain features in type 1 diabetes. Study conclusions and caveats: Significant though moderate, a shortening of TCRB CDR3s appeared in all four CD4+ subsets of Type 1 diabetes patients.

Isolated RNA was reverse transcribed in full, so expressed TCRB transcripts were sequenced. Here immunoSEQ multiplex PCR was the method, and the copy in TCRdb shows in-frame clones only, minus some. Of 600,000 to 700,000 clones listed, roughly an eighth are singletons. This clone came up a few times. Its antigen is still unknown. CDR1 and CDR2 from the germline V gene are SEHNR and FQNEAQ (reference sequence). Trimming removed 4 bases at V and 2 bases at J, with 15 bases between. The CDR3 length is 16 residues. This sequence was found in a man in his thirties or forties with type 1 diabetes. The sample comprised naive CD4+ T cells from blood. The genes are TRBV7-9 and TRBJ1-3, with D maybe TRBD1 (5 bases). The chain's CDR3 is CASSYNRTPTGNTIYF. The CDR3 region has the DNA TGTGCCAGCAGCTATAACAGGACCCCCACTGGAAACACCATATATTTT.